This TCR beta chain emerged from a study of T cell repertoires in cytomegalovirus infection. Study-wide background: Peptides in the study included HLA-C-restricted and HLA-B-restricted CMV epitopes.

Comments on this clonotype: The antigen is undetermined.

General study points: The ex vivo response showed dominance by HLA-C-restricted CMV-specific TCR beta clonotypes.

TCRdb re-derived calls from the reads in MiXCR, one entry per CDR3 protein. The sample lists 200,000 to 250,000 distinct CDR3 sequences; 35% to 45% were seen once. Trimming took 3 bases from V and 10 from J; bases not matched to a gene: 10. CDR1 is DFQATT and CDR2 is SNEGSKA in the germline V gene (reference sequence). The CDR3 has 13 amino acids. The rearrangement links TRBV20-1 to TRBJ1-1; 8 nucleotides match TRBD1. Here the sequenced sample was CD8+ T cells from cultured PBMCs, taken from culture after CMV antigen stimulation. The TCR sequence derives from a human donor in good health (CMV status not recorded). Some clones in this sample may be carry-over from other donors' samples. CDR3 nucleotides: TGCAGTGCTAGTTCAGGGGGCTTAGCAAGAGCTTTCTTT. Translating gives CSASSGGLARAFF.